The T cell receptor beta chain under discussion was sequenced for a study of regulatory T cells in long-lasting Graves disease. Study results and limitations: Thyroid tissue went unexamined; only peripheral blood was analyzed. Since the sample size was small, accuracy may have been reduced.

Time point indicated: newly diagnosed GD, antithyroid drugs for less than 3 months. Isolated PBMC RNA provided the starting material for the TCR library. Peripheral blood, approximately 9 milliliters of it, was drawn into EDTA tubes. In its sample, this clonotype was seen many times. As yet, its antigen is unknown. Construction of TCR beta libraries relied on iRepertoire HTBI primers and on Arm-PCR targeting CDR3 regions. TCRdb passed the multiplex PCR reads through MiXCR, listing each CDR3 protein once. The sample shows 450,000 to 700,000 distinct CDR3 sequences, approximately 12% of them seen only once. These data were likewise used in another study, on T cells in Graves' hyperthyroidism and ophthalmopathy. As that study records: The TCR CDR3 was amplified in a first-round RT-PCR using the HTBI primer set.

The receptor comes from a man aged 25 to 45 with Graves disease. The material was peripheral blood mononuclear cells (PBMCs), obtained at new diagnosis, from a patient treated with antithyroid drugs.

CDR3 in DNA: TGTGCCAGCAGCCCCGGCGGGATACTAGCGGCTTACTCCTACGAGCAGTACTTC. It encodes CASSPGGILAAYSYEQYF. The chain carries TRBV11-2 and TRBJ2-7; 8 bases align to TRBD2. The CDR3 is 18 amino acids. Germline loops: CDR1 SGHAT, CDR2 FQNNGV. Unmatched junction bases numbered 15, after V lost 5 bases and J lost 0 bases.